Presented here are 5 T cell receptor beta chains from one specimen sequenced in a study of cytomegalovirus exposure and HLA in healthy donors. Both 60 Vbeta primers and 13 Jbeta primers went into the PCR. Sequenced by immunoSEQ multiplex PCR; TCRdb stores in-frame clones only, minus some. This table has some 170,000 clones, almost 80% appearing once. Sequencing was done on a sample of PBMCs. These receptors were obtained from a man aged 40-50 years in good health and CMV-seropositive.

This rearrangement joins TRBV27 to TRBJ1-5, with D perhaps TRBD1 (6 bases). Germline CDR1 is MNHEY and CDR2 is SMNVEV (reference sequence). Trimming took 5 bases from V and 5 from J, leaving 13 bases between them. This CDR3 contains 14 residues. DNA for the CDR3: TGTGCCAGCAGTATGGAACAGGGACATCAGCCCCAGCATTTT. This codes for CASSMEQGHQPQHF.

The J gene is TRBJ1-1, the V gene TRBV7-9; 7 bases line up with TRBD1. V shed 5 bases, J shed 6 bases, and the junction held 12 bases outside the gene matches. In germline, CDR1 is SEHNR, CDR2 FQNEAQ (reference sequence). The CDR3 sequence is 15 residues long. CDR3 region: CASSPPRDRVSEAFF. The CDR3 coding sequence is TGTGCCAGCAGCCCCCCCCGGGACAGAGTATCTGAAGCTTTCTTT.

The chain is built from TRBV15 and TRBJ2-3; 13 bases are shared with TRBD2. This CDR3 has 14 amino acids. J lost 4 bases, V lost 10 bases, and 5 bases had no gene match. Germline V gene data show CDR1 as LNHNV and CDR2 as YYDKDF (reference sequence). CDR3 nucleotide sequence: TGTGCCAGCCGGACTAGCGGGAGTTCAGATACGCAGTATTTT. It is translated as CASRTSGSSDTQYF.

CDR3 sequence reads: CASSLDSNYGYTF. DNA of the CDR3: TGCGCCAGCAGCTTGGACAGTAACTATGGCTACACCTTC. The chain carries TRBV5-1 and TRBJ1-2; no clear D gene. Germline V gene sequence: CDR1 SGHRS, CDR2 YFSETQ. Trimming took off 0 bases at V and 1 base at J, with 4 bases between the two ends. The CDR3 is 13 residues long.

The V call is TRBV6-5, the J call TRBJ2-1, with a possible D match to TRBD2 (6 bases). This CDR3 has 14 amino acids. Trimming cost V 6 bases and J 8 bases, with 17 bases left between them. Germline-derived CDR1 and CDR2 are MNHEY and SVGAGI. The CDR3 coding sequence is TGTGCCAGCAGGGGGGGACTGGTAATAGATGAGCAGTTCTTC. This gives the protein CASRGGLVIDEQFF.